Presented here are 21 T cell receptor beta chains from one specimen sequenced in a study of blood T cell repertoires in COVID-19. Repertoires were generated with immunoSEQ multiplex PCR, while TCRdb's copy carries only in-frame clones and drops some. Seen here are about 250,000 clones, approximately 79% observed once, and the top ten hold roughly 4.2%. Sequences were obtained from peripheral blood. Receptors originate from a woman aged 40 to 50 with active or convalescent COVID-19.

This rearrangement joins TRBV10-2 to TRBJ2-6, with D possibly TRBD1 on 7 matching bases. This CDR3 comprises 15 residues. The V gene lost 7 bases and the J gene lost 4 bases, with 14 bases spanning the gap. Germline V gene data show CDR1 as WSHSY and CDR2 as SAAADI. This chain's CDR3 is CASTPGGNGANVLTF. The CDR3 DNA sequence: TGCGCCAGCACTCCAGGGGGGAACGGGGCCAACGTCCTGACTTTC.

With respect to this clone: Other nucleotide sequences from this sample produce the same CDR3. V gene TRBV5-4 combines with J gene TRBJ1-2; 8 bases are shared with TRBD1. V shed 4 bases, J shed 2 bases, and the junction held 1 base outside the gene matches. Per germline, CDR1 SGHNT and CDR2 YYREEE (reference sequence). The CDR3 has 13 residues. The CDR3 protein is CASSPGGNYGYTF. The CDR3 nucleotides are TGTGCCAGCAGCCCAGGGGGCAACTATGGCTACACCTTC.

V gene TRBV6-1 combines with J gene TRBJ1-5, with D possibly being TRBD1 (6 bases). CDR1 MNHNS and CDR2 SASEGT come from the germline V gene. Trimming took 2 bases from V and 2 from J, leaving 16 bases between them. The length of the CDR3 is 17 residues. The CDR3 sequence: CASSESHGRGGNQPQHF. CDR3 nucleotide sequence: TGTGCCAGCAGTGAAAGTCATGGCAGGGGAGGCAATCAGCCCCAGCATTTT.

The rearrangement links TRBV19 to TRBJ2-3; 9 bases are a match to TRBD1. The CDR3 sequence is 15 residues long. Trimming at V came to 0 bases and at J to 6 bases, leaving 4 bases not matched to a gene. In germline, CDR1 is LNHDA, CDR2 SQIVND (reference sequence). DNA for the CDR3: TGTGCCAGTAGTATAGAACAGGGGGCTTGGGATACGCAGTATTTT. Translation gives CASSIEQGAWDTQYF.

Only one count was recorded for this clone. The chain couples TRBV7-9 to TRBJ2-6, with D tentatively TRBD2 (5 bases). The CDR3 is 17 amino acids. Germline CDR1 is SEHNR and CDR2 is FQNEAQ (reference sequence). Trimming removed 5 bases at V and 2 bases at J, with 16 bases between. The CDR3 nucleotides read TGTGCCAGCAGCCCGTTATTGGGGAGTGCTGGGGCCAACGTCCTGACTTTC. It is translated as CASSPLLGSAGANVLTF.

This chain joins TRBV27 and TRBJ1-2; a possible D gene is TRBD1 (6 bases). This CDR3 region has 15 residues. V lost 5 bases to trimming and J lost 4 bases, with 17 bases between them. CDR1 and CDR2 (germline): MNHEY, SMNVEV (reference sequence). CDR3 nucleotides: TGTGCCAGCAGTGAAGGGGACAAGCGAGGCTATGGCTACACCTTC. Amino acid sequence: CASSEGDKRGYGYTF.

The CDR3 region is CASSELLAGGHSDTQYF. In DNA, the CDR3 is TGTGCCAGCAGTGAACTCCTAGCGGGGGGGCATTCAGATACGCAGTATTTT. The V call is TRBV2, the J call TRBJ2-3; 12 nucleotides align to TRBD2. Germline V lookup: CDR1 SNHLY, CDR2 FYNNEI. The CDR3 extends over 17 amino acids. The ends lost 2 bases at V and 4 bases at J; junction bases unmatched: 7.

This chain links TRBV28 with TRBJ1-1; no clear D gene. V gave up 6 bases and J gave up 4 bases, with 9 bases separating them. This CDR3 spans 12 amino acids. Germline V gives CDR1 MDHEN, CDR2 SYDVKM. In nucleotides, the CDR3 is TGTGCCAGCAGGACTCTAACCACTGAAGCTTTCTTT. Translated, it gives CASRTLTTEAFF.

V is TRBV3-1 (or the pseudogene TRBV3-2) and J is TRBJ2-6; unclear D gene. In germline, CDR1 is LGHDT, CDR2 YNNKEL (reference sequence). Trimming took 3 bases from V and 0 from J, leaving 9 bases between them. The CDR3 spans 16 residues. CDR3 amino acids: CASSQIRSSGANVLTF. CDR3 in DNA: TGTGCCAGCAGCCAGATTAGAAGCTCTGGGGCCAACGTCCTGACTTTC.

This chain connects TRBV3-1 (or the pseudogene TRBV3-2) to TRBJ2-2, with 12 bases that match TRBD2. CDR1 is LGHDT and CDR2 is YNNKEL in the germline V gene (reference sequence). This CDR3 comprises 19 residues. J lost 6 bases, V lost 0 bases, and 11 bases had no gene match. The DNA for the CDR3 is TGTGCCAGCAGCCAAGAATTACTAGCGGGGGGCAAAAATTCCGGGGAGCTGTTTTTT. Translating gives CASSQELLAGGKNSGELFF.

The chain uses TRBV29-1 and TRBJ1-2; D might be TRBD1 (6 bases). Germline assignment: CDR1 SQVTM and CDR2 ANQGSEA. V was cut by 4 bases and J by 6 bases, with 18 bases left in between. CDR3 size: 14 residues. As DNA, the CDR3 is TGCAGCGTTGGGACAGAGGGATTCAGGGATGGCTACACCTTC. This codes for CSVGTEGFRDGYTF.

V is TRBV5-1 and J is TRBJ2-5, with 7 bases fitting TRBD1. The CDR3 has 15 amino acids. CDR1 and CDR2 from the germline V gene are SGHRS and YFSETQ. The junction had 9 bases not matched to a gene; V was cut back by 3 bases and J by 4 bases. As DNA, the CDR3 is TGCGCCAGCAGCTCGATACAGGGGTTTGGAGAGACCCAGTACTTC. Its translation: CASSSIQGFGETQYF.

V usage is TRBV6-4 and J usage is TRBJ1-6; D possibly corresponds to TRBD1 (5 bases). Germline V gene sequence: CDR1 MRHNA, CDR2 SNTAGT. V was clipped by 7 bases and J by 7 bases, with 17 bases between them. The CDR3 consists of 15 residues. CDR3 in amino acids: CASTSGFPWNSPLHF. The CDR3 DNA is TGTGCCAGCACCTCAGGGTTCCCGTGGAATTCACCCCTCCACTTT.

The chain links TRBV28 to TRBJ1-2; D is possibly TRBD1 (6 bases). This CDR3 has 15 residues. Germline V gene sequence: CDR1 MDHEN, CDR2 SYDVKM. The ends were cut back, 4 bases at V and 1 base at J, with 13 bases in the middle. CDR3: CASSSLRGGNYGYTF. CDR3 coding DNA: TGTGCCAGCAGTTCCCTTAGGGGGGGTAACTATGGCTACACCTTC.

The chain couples TRBV2 to TRBJ1-4; maybe TRBD1 (5 bases). Trimming took off 1 base at V and 8 bases at J, with 14 bases between the two ends. From germline, CDR1 is SNHLY and CDR2 FYNNEI. The CDR3 has 15 amino acids. The CDR3 DNA is TGTGCCAGCAGTGAAGGGGACTGGGCGGACGAAAAACTGTTTTTT. It translates to CASSEGDWADEKLFF.

This clone showed up just a few times. The chain combines TRBV10-3 with TRBJ1-4, with TRBD1 matching over 7 bases. Germline loops: CDR1 ENHRY, CDR2 SYGVKD. CDR3 length equals 15 residues. V lost 6 bases, J lost 3 bases, and 7 bases stayed unmatched. CDR3 in amino acids: CAIRGQLGANEKLFF. Here the CDR3 DNA reads TGTGCCATCAGGGGACAGCTAGGGGCTAATGAAAAACTGTTTTTT.

The chain uses TRBV4-1 and TRBJ1-6; 9 positions match TRBD1. CDR1 and CDR2 (germline): MGHRA, YSYEKL. This CDR3 comprises 20 residues. After removal of 6 bases from V and 0 bases from J, the junction contained 15 bases not matched to a gene. CDR3 nucleotide sequence: TGCGCCAGCAGTTACCGGGACAGGGATTCCCGAGGCTCCTATAATTCACCCCTCCACTTT. It encodes CASSYRDRDSRGSYNSPLHF.

This chain joins TRBV11-1 and TRBJ1-2; the match to TRBD1 covers 7 bases. Germline CDR1 SGHAT, CDR2 FQDESV (reference sequence). The CDR3 has 15 residues. V was pared by 2 bases and J by 5 bases, with 8 bases of the junction left unmatched. CDR3 DNA sequence: TGTGCCAGCAGCTTATTTGGACAGGCGGCTTATGGCTACACCTTC. Translation: CASSLFGQAAYGYTF. The entire variable domain, with the rest obtained from reference TRBV11-1 and TRBJ1-2, is as follows: EAEVAQSPRYKITEKSQAVAFWCDPISGHATLYWYRQILGQGPELLVQFQDESVVDDSQLPKDRFSAERLKGVDSTLKIQPAELGDSAMYLCASSLFGQAAYGYTFGSGTRLTVV.

The chain uses TRBV6-1 and TRBJ1-5; D possibly corresponds to TRBD1 (5 bases). Germline CDR1 is MNHNS and CDR2 is SASEGT. The CDR3 consists of 14 residues. V was pared by 2 bases and J by 4 bases, with 9 bases between. CDR3 DNA sequence: TGTGCCAGCAGTGAATGGAGGGGAAATCAGCCCCAGCATTTT. Residues: CASSEWRGNQPQHF.

The chain links TRBV6-5 to TRBJ1-3; 10 nucleotides agree with TRBD1. CDR1 MNHEY and CDR2 SVGAGI come from the germline V gene. Germline trimming cut 2 bases from V and 2 bases from J; bases unmatched to any gene: 0. CDR3 length: 15 residues. CDR3 bases: TGTGCCAGCAGTTACGACAGGGGGCCTGGAAACACCATATATTTT. Encoded protein: CASSYDRGPGNTIYF.

The V gene is TRBV18, the J gene TRBJ2-7, with 10 bases lining up with TRBD1. Germline CDR1 is KGHSH and CDR2 is LQKENI. CDR3 length: 15 residues. V shed 5 bases, J shed 6 bases, and the junction held 10 bases outside the gene matches. DNA for the CDR3: TGTGCCAGCTCAGCCGGGACAGGGGTAGTGGCCGAGCAGTACGTC. It codes for CASSAGTGVVAEQYV.